This TCR beta chain is from a study of cytomegalovirus exposure and HLA in healthy donors. Study at large: Unique TCRs from HLA-typed donors, 80 million to 100 million of them, were held in an early data release. General study points: A later examination showed that TCR association rates differed by HLA locus, with DRB1 most and HLA-C fewest.

On this clone: The antigen remains undetermined.

PCR amplification relied on 60 Vbeta primers (plus 13 Jbeta primers). Repertoires were generated with immunoSEQ multiplex PCR, while TCRdb's copy carries only in-frame clones and drops some. The sample carries 150,000 to 250,000 clones, 70% to 80% recorded once. With 1 base clipped from V and 5 bases from J, the junction kept 9 bases outside the gene matches. Germline assignment: CDR1 SGDLS and CDR2 YYNGEE. This CDR3 is 16 amino acids long. The V and J genes are TRBV9 and TRBJ2-3, with 8 bases lining up with TRBD2. Sequenced input: PBMCs. The source is a girl aged 10 to 17 in good health and CMV-seropositive. CDR3 DNA: TGTGCCAGCAGCGTATATGGCGGGGGGCAGGGAGATACGCAGTATTTT. It specifies CASSVYGGGQGDTQYF.